This T cell receptor (beta chain) is drawn from a study of Graves' ophthalmopathy and Graves' hyperthyroidism (dated by TCRdb to 2016 to 2018). Background on the whole study: Peripheral blood samples were taken at the time of initial diagnosis, before any treatment was given. For independent validation, a separate cohort was made up of 18 to 20 hyperthyroidism patients plus 17 patients who later progressed from hyperthyroidism to ophthalmopathy. In total, 135 blood samples were TCR-sequenced: 43 ophthalmopathy, some 80 hyperthyroidism and approximately 17 hyperthyroidism-to-ophthalmopathy patients. Following sampling, methimazole starting at 30 mg daily was administered to hyperthyroidism patients, and high-dose intravenous methylprednisolone was administered to ophthalmopathy patients. The study used TCR beta repertoire signatures to distinguish Graves' ophthalmopathy from Graves' hyperthyroidism and to predict progression to ophthalmopathy. In more than five hyperthyroidism patients, the T-cell repertoires found in thyroid tissue were compared with those found in blood. To explore V-J signatures distinguishing ophthalmopathy from hyperthyroidism, a discovery set of approximately 100 patients (about 41 ophthalmopathy, around 55 stable hyperthyroidism) was enrolled.

Patients with ophthalmopathy had moderately to severely active disease, with a Clinical Activity Score of 3 or more, a NOSPECS grade of 4 or more, and a disease duration of less than 3 months. Patients were excluded if they had other autoimmune diseases, uncontrolled infections, pregnancy or lactation. Clinical symptoms, serum thyroxine, TRAb, thyroid ultrasound and orbital computed tomography formed the basis of the diagnosis. PBMCs were isolated from 7.5 to 10 ml of fresh peripheral blood by Ficoll-Paque density gradient centrifugation. Total RNA was extracted using Trizol reagent, and RNA quality was checked on an Agilent 2100 Bioanalyzer. TCR beta CDR3 regions were amplified from RNA transcripts for repertoire sequencing. The first round of RT-PCR was done with HTBI primers and the Qiagen OneStep RT-PCR kit, and was followed by a second round of multiplex PCR, then size selection and purification. The libraries underwent paired-end sequencing with 100 bp reads on an Illumina HiSeq2000. The published analysis was carried out like this. SOAPnuke was used to process the reads, removing any read that contained adapters or uncalled bases, had a mean Phred below 15, or lacked an exact match to the constant primer or identifier. COPE v1.2.5 was used to merge high-quality paired reads. Each unique nucleotide sequence was defined as a clonotype, and clonotypes were aligned to IMGT TRB V, D and J references with MiTCR v1.1. The analysis was limited to V-J combinations with a frequency above 0.0001, which together covered 99.2% of repertoires. A TCR clonal expansion and chaos score per V-J combination was defined as the ratio of F50 clonal expansion to chaos observed in the TCRdist matrix. Welch's t-statistics and random forest were used to reduce the features to some 13 V-J combinations, which were then used as input to a naive Bayes classifier. Thyroid-blood repertoire similarity was quantified with the Morisita-Horn index. TCRdb reworked the public reads: Q25 trimming with fastp, MiXCR clone assembly, productive beta chains retained. Rows with a matching CDR3 protein are joined into one entry that keeps the most common DNA and genes. The V and J calls here are based on TCRdb, not the publication. This sample gives around 51,000 distinct CDR3 sequences in total; around 48% of them show up just once. The ten largest clones add up to about 24% of the sample.

Summary of the overall study and its limitations: Ophthalmopathy was separated from stable hyperthyroidism by the 13-signature model with about 88% sensitivity and roughly 83% specificity in cross-validation and with 80%/75% in the test set. In validation, the model predicted ophthalmopathy progression with roughly 68% sensitivity and 72.22% specificity; 12 predicted patients were CT-confirmed with GO in a median of about 6.1 months. No statistical method was used to predetermine the sample size, and group allocation was not hidden from the investigators. Most expanded thyroid clonotypes with a frequency above 0.001 also appeared in blood, which suggests that blood repertoires may reflect the immune response in the thyroid.

This clonotype was detected many times. Its cognate antigen has yet to be identified. The sample holds no much larger clone one base away, and base qualities are not on file. This TCR derives from an adult man with Graves' ophthalmopathy. The specimen was peripheral blood.

The sequenced DNA is TGCAGTGCCGAGATGGGACTAGCGGACACAGATACGCAGTATTTT. Protein translation: CSAEMGLADTDTQYF. The chain is made from TRBV20-1 and TRBJ2-3; TRBD2 matches 11 bases in the middle. Germline trimming: 6 bases from V, 2 bases from J; junction bases outside gene matches: 7. CDR1 and CDR2, per the germline V gene (reference sequence), are DFQATT and SNEGSKA. From its cysteine to its phenylalanine, the CDR3 spans 15 amino acids. Only the CDR3 portion is preserved as DNA: 45 bases, with reading frame beginning at the first base.